Listed below are T cell receptor delta chains from one sample, sequenced in a study of gamma-delta T cells after stem cell transplantation. TCRdb re-called the RT-PCR reads with CATT. Among about 1,600 delta-chain clones listed, around 7.7% were seen once. Sequenced material: gamma-delta T cells. Receptor source: a human donor. It is not recorded whose cells these are; they may come from a transplant donor. CDR3s include the opening cysteine and the closing phenylalanine or tryptophan. Each record gives: V gene, J gene, D gene, clone size, CDR3 DNA, CDR3 protein. A D gene is named only where the DNA matches it firmly. Some rows have no size entry. The others give once, few or many, or a class for an expanded clone.

V gene: TRDV2
J gene: TRDJ1
D gene: .
clone size: medium-sized
CDR3 DNA: TGTGCCTGTGACTTGGTCCCACGGGCCGATAAACTCATCTTT
CDR3 protein: CACDLVPRADKLIF

V gene: TRDV2
J gene: TRDJ1
D gene: .
clone size: large
CDR3 DNA: TGTGCCTGTGACACCCTACTGGGTCCTTCCAACACCGATAAACTCATCTTT
CDR3 protein: CACDTLLGPSNTDKLIF

V gene: TRDV2
J gene: TRDJ1
D gene: TRDD3
clone size: once
CDR3 DNA: TGTGCCTGCCATGAAGTACTGGGGGATACCGATAAACTCATCTTT
CDR3 protein: CACHEVLGDTDKLIF

V gene: TRDV2
J gene: TRDJ2
D gene: TRDD3
clone size: medium-sized
CDR3 DNA: TGTGCCTGTGACCCCGTACGTGGGGATACGCGCCAGAAGCAGGCTTTGACAGCACAACTCTTCTTT
CDR3 protein: CACDPVRGDTRQKQALTAQLFF

V gene: TRDV2
J gene: TRDJ1
D gene: TRDD3
clone size: .
CDR3 DNA: TGTGCCTGTGACACCGTCACTGGGGGACGCGCAATGTTGCCCCACACCGATGAACTCATCTTT
CDR3 protein: CACDTVTGGRAMLPHTDELIF

V gene: TRDV2
J gene: TRDJ1
D gene: TRDD3
clone size: large
CDR3 DNA: TGTGCCTGTGACACCGTGTCTACTGGGGGATACTTGGAAACCGATAAACTCATCTTT
CDR3 protein: CACDTVSTGGYLETDKLIF

V gene: TRDV2
J gene: TRDJ1
D gene: TRDD3
clone size: .
CDR3 DNA: TGTGCCTGCGACTCCGTGATGGGGGATAGGGGCACCGGTAAACTCATCTTT
CDR3 protein: CACDSVMGDRGTGKLIF

V gene: TRDV2
J gene: TRDJ1
D gene: TRDD3
clone size: few
CDR3 DNA: TGTGCCTGTGACCTAGTGACTGGGGGATACTTGGAAACCGATAAACTCATCTTT
CDR3 protein: CACDLVTGGYLETDKLIF

V gene: TRDV2
J gene: TRDJ1
D gene: TRDD3
clone size: medium-sized
CDR3 DNA: TGTGCCTGTGACACCTTGGCTCTGGGGGATACGGACACCGATAAACTCATCTTT
CDR3 protein: CACDTLALGDTDTDKLIF

V gene: TRDV2
J gene: TRDJ1
D gene: TRDD3
clone size: few
CDR3 DNA: TGTGCCTGTGACACCGTTCGGTCTGGGGGTTCCCACACCGATAAACTCATCTTT
CDR3 protein: CACDTVRSGGSHTDKLIF

V gene: TRDV2
J gene: TRDJ1
D gene: .
clone size: .
CDR3 DNA: TGTGCCTGTGACACCCTAATAACCTCCAATTACACCGATAAACTCATCTTT
CDR3 protein: CACDTLITSNYTDKLIF

V gene: TRDV2
J gene: TRDJ1
D gene: .
clone size: medium-sized
CDR3 DNA: TGTGCCTGTGACACCGCAGACCTCGGGGATTTCACCGATAAACTCATCTTT
CDR3 protein: CACDTADLGDFTDKLIF

V gene: TRDV2
J gene: TRDJ1
D gene: TRDD3
clone size: medium-sized
CDR3 DNA: TGTGCCTGTGATGTTCTCCGGGGGATGACGGAACCCACCGATAAGCTCATCTTT
CDR3 protein: CACDVLRGMTEPTDKLIF

V gene: TRDV2
J gene: TRDJ1
D gene: TRDD3
clone size: medium-sized
CDR3 DNA: TGTGCCTGTGACACAATTGCCGTACTGGGGGATAAACCCTCGTACACCGATAAACTCATCTTT
CDR3 protein: CACDTIAVLGDKPSYTDKLIF

V gene: TRDV2
J gene: TRDJ1
D gene: TRDD3
clone size: .
CDR3 DNA: TGTGCCACCCTAGCCCCTGGGGGATACGGGACCGATAAACTCATCTTT
CDR3 protein: CATLAPGGYGTDKLIF

V gene: TRDV2
J gene: TRDJ1
D gene: TRDD3
clone size: medium-sized
CDR3 DNA: TGTGCCTGTGACACGATGGGGGATTACGATAAACTCATCTTT
CDR3 protein: CACDTMGDYDKLIF

V gene: TRDV2
J gene: TRDJ1
D gene: .
clone size: medium-sized
CDR3 DNA: TGTGCCTGTGACCCTGCCGGGGGTTATACCCTTTACACCGATAAACTCATCTTT
CDR3 protein: CACDPAGGYTLYTDKLIF

V gene: TRDV2
J gene: TRDJ1
D gene: TRDD3
clone size: large
CDR3 DNA: TGTGCCTGTGACACCGTGGTAGCCCGTACTGGGGGCCAACTCATCTTT
CDR3 protein: CACDTVVARTGGQLIF

V gene: TRDV2
J gene: TRDJ1
D gene: TRDD3
clone size: large
CDR3 DNA: TGTGCCTGTGACACCGTCTCGAAACTGGGGGAGAGCACCGATAAACTCATCTTT
CDR3 protein: CACDTVSKLGESTDKLIF

V gene: TRDV2
J gene: TRDJ1
D gene: .
clone size: medium-sized
CDR3 DNA: TGTGCCTGTGACACCGTTGGGGCCTACACCGATAAACTCATCTTT
CDR3 protein: CACDTVGAYTDKLIF

V gene: TRDV2
J gene: TRDJ1
D gene: TRDD3
clone size: large
CDR3 DNA: TGTGCCTGTGACACGGTCCTAACTGGGGGATACCAGTACACCGATAAACTCATCTTT
CDR3 protein: CACDTVLTGGYQYTDKLIF

V gene: TRDV2
J gene: TRDJ1
D gene: TRDD3
clone size: .
CDR3 DNA: TGTGCCTGTGACTTACTGGGGACCTCCGATAAACTCATCTTT
CDR3 protein: CACDLLGTSDKLIF

V gene: TRDV2
J gene: TRDJ1
D gene: TRDD3
clone size: large
CDR3 DNA: TGTGCCTGTGACACCGTTGATGGGGGATACGCAGGGACCGATAAACTCATCTTT
CDR3 protein: CACDTVDGGYAGTDKLIF

V gene: TRDV2
J gene: TRDJ1
D gene: TRDD3
clone size: large
CDR3 DNA: TGTGCCTGTGACTCCCTTCTGGGGGTCCACTACACCGATAAACTCATCTTT
CDR3 protein: CACDSLLGVHYTDKLIF

V gene: TRDV2
J gene: TRDJ1
D gene: TRDD3
clone size: large
CDR3 DNA: TGTGCCTGTGACACTCTACGTACCGCGCTGGGGGGTCTGTACACCGATAAACTCATCTTT
CDR3 protein: CACDTLRTALGGLYTDKLIF

V gene: TRDV2
J gene: TRDJ1
D gene: TRDD3
clone size: large
CDR3 DNA: TGTGCCTGTGACGGGATACGAACCGATAAACTCATCTTT
CDR3 protein: CACDGIRTDKLIF

V gene: TRDV2
J gene: TRDJ1
D gene: TRDD3
clone size: medium-sized
CDR3 DNA: TGTGCCTGTGACACCCTAACACGTACTGGGGGATTAATAGGAACCGATAAACTCATCTTT
CDR3 protein: CACDTLTRTGGLIGTDKLIF

V gene: TRDV2
J gene: TRDJ3
D gene: .
clone size: large
CDR3 DNA: TGTGCCTGTGACACCTTAAGTGGGAGTTCCTGGGACACCCGACAGATGTTTTTC
CDR3 protein: CACDTLSGSSWDTRQMFF

V gene: TRDV2
J gene: TRDJ1
D gene: TRDD3
clone size: large
CDR3 DNA: TGTGCCTGTGACACCCTACTGGGGGATCCCCGGAACACCGATAAACTCATCTTT
CDR3 protein: CACDTLLGDPRNTDKLIF

V gene: TRDV2
J gene: TRDJ1
D gene: TRDD3
clone size: few
CDR3 DNA: TGTGCCTGTTCATCCTGGGGGACAAAGGATAAACTCATCTTT
CDR3 protein: CACSSWGTKDKLIF

V gene: TRDV2
J gene: TRDJ2
D gene: TRDD3
clone size: large
CDR3 DNA: TGTGCCTGTGACCCTCTTACTGGGGGATCCCGCTCCGCACAACTCTTCTTT
CDR3 protein: CACDPLTGGSRSAQLFF

V gene: TRDV2
J gene: TRDJ1
D gene: TRDD3
clone size: medium-sized
CDR3 DNA: TGTGCCTGTGACCAACTGGGGGATACACCGTACACCGATAAACTCATCTTT
CDR3 protein: CACDQLGDTPYTDKLIF

V gene: TRDV2
J gene: TRDJ1
D gene: TRDD3
clone size: medium-sized
CDR3 DNA: TGTGCCTGTGACCCTGTACTGGGGGCTGGGTCCGATAAACTCATCTTT
CDR3 protein: CACDPVLGAGSDKLIF

V gene: TRDV2
J gene: TRDJ1
D gene: TRDD3
clone size: medium-sized
CDR3 DNA: TGTGCCTGTGACACGGTGGGATACTCCGATAAACTCATCTTT
CDR3 protein: CACDTVGYSDKLIF

V gene: TRDV2
J gene: TRDJ1
D gene: TRDD3
clone size: few
CDR3 DNA: TGTGCCTGTGACACACTGGGGGCTACTGGTAAACTCATCTTT
CDR3 protein: CACDTLGATGKLIF

V gene: TRDV2
J gene: TRDJ1
D gene: TRDD3
clone size: large
CDR3 DNA: TGTGCCTGTGACAGACTGGGGGAGAAAACCAACACCGATAAACTCATCTTT
CDR3 protein: CACDRLGEKTNTDKLIF

V gene: TRDV2
J gene: TRDJ1
D gene: TRDD3
clone size: medium-sized
CDR3 DNA: TGTGCCTGTGACACCGTGGGGGATTTATCGTACACCGATAAACTCATCTTT
CDR3 protein: CACDTVGDLSYTDKLIF

V gene: TRDV2
J gene: TRDJ3
D gene: .
clone size: once
CDR3 DNA: TGTGCCTGTGACACCGGGGGGTTTCTCCCGAACTCCTGTGACACCCGACAGATGTTTTTC
CDR3 protein: CACDTGGFLPNSCDTRQMFF

V gene: TRDV2
J gene: TRDJ1
D gene: TRDD3
clone size: few
CDR3 DNA: TGTTCCTGTGACTCCTTACTGGGGGATACCGATAAACTCATCTTT
CDR3 protein: CSCDSLLGDTDKLIF

V gene: TRDV2
J gene: TRDJ1
D gene: .
clone size: .
CDR3 DNA: TGTGCCTGTGACTCAATTTTTATTCCTAATAATGTCCTTGGGGACACCGCTAAACTCATCTTT
CDR3 protein: CACDSIFIPNNVLGDTAKLIF

V gene: TRDV2
J gene: TRDJ1
D gene: TRDD3
clone size: medium-sized
CDR3 DNA: TGTGCCTGTGACACCGTTCGTCAACCCGACCGGTCTCTGGGGGATACCGTCGATAAACTCATCTTT
CDR3 protein: CACDTVRQPDRSLGDTVDKLIF

V gene: TRDV2
J gene: TRDJ1
D gene: TRDD3
clone size: .
CDR3 DNA: TGTGCCTGTTTCCGTACGCCCTCGAACTTGGGGATATTTAACACCGATACACTCATCTTT
CDR3 protein: CACFRTPSNLGIFNTDTLIF

V gene: TRDV2
J gene: TRDJ1
D gene: TRDD3
clone size: large
CDR3 DNA: TGTGCCTGTGACATTCTACTGGGGGATCATTCTAACACCGATAAACTCATCTTT
CDR3 protein: CACDILLGDHSNTDKLIF